One sample yielded the 32 T cell receptor beta chains listed below, sequenced in a study of PD-1 blockade in classical Hodgkin lymphoma. Profiled with immunoSEQ multiplex PCR; TCRdb holds only in-frame clones, not every one. The table shows more than 15,000 clones, with about 90% occurring only once. Time point specified: newly diagnosed, previously untreated cHL patient sample. Magnetic depletion of unwanted cells isolated CD4+ T cells from thawed PBMCs. The specimen was CD4+ T cells from blood. These receptors all come from a human donor with classical Hodgkin lymphoma.

The gene calls are TRBV5-1 and TRBJ2-6; D is unclear. The V and J ends lost 5 bases and 1 base respectively, with 7 bases between them. CDR3 length: 14 residues. In germline, CDR1 is SGHRS, CDR2 YFSETQ. CDR3 region: CASRYDSGANVLTF. The DNA for the CDR3 is TGCGCCAGCAGGTATGATTCTGGGGCCAACGTCCTGACTTTC. The complete variable domain, with remaining parts taken from reference TRBV5-1 and TRBJ2-6, reads KAGVTQTPRYLIKTRGQQVTLSCSPISGHRSVSWYQQTPGQGLQFLFEYFSETQRNKGNFPGRFSGRQFSNSRSEMNVSTLELGDSALYLCASRYDSGANVLTFGAGSRLTVL.

J is TRBJ2-2 and V is TRBV5-1, with a possible D match to TRBD1 (6 bases). CDR1 SGHRS and CDR2 YFSETQ come from the germline V gene. CDR3 length: 15 residues. Deletions cut 0 bases from V and 4 bases from J, with 10 bases between. In DNA form, the CDR3 reads TGCGCCAGCAGCTTGGACAGGGTGGGCACCGGGGAGCTGTTTTTT. Translating it yields CASSLDRVGTGELFF. Full variable domain (rest looked up from reference TRBV5-1 and TRBJ2-2): KAGVTQTPRYLIKTRGQQVTLSCSPISGHRSVSWYQQTPGQGLQFLFEYFSETQRNKGNFPGRFSGRQFSNSRSEMNVSTLELGDSALYLCASSLDRVGTGELFFGEGSRLTVL.

The gene calls are TRBV2 and TRBJ2-3; TRBD2 agrees at 16 bases. The length of the CDR3 is 16 residues. The V gene end was trimmed by 8 bases and the J gene end by 5 bases; junction bases not matched to a gene: 7. CDR1 is SNHLY, CDR2 FYNNEI, per germline. CDR3 DNA sequence: TGTGCCAGCGGGAAGGGGACTAGCGGGAGGGTAGATACGCAGTATTTT. This encodes CASGKGTSGRVDTQYF.

The chain has TRBV29-1 and TRBJ1-1, with 10 positions matching TRBD1. This CDR3 contains 15 residues. V shed 3 bases, J shed 5 bases, and the junction held 9 bases outside the gene matches. Germline CDR1 reads SQVTM; CDR2 reads ANQGSEA. CDR3 nucleotide sequence: TGCAGCGTTGACGGACAGGGACAGGGGAAAACTGAAGCTTTCTTT. This translates into CSVDGQGQGKTEAFF.

The V call is TRBV30, the J call TRBJ2-6; D unclear. This CDR3 has 14 residues. Deletions cut 6 bases from V and 0 bases from J, with 9 bases between. CDR1 GTSNPN and CDR2 SVGIG come from the germline V gene (reference sequence). The CDR3 DNA follows: TGTGCCTGCCGGGCCCGCTCTGGGGCCAACGTCCTGACTTTC. This codes for CACRARSGANVLTF.

CDR3 region: CASSVQGNQPQHF. CDR3 DNA: TGTGCCAGCAGTGTTCAGGGAAATCAGCCCCAGCATTTT. The V gene is TRBV6-1, the J gene TRBJ1-5, with D possibly TRBD1 on 5 matching bases. The ends were cut back, 4 bases at V and 4 bases at J, with 8 bases in the middle. From germline, CDR1 is MNHNS and CDR2 SASEGT. CDR3 length: 13 amino acids.

The rearrangement uses TRBV30 and TRBJ1-3, with D unclear. Germline V lookup: CDR1 GTSNPN, CDR2 SVGIG (reference sequence). Trimming took 0 bases from V and 7 from J, leaving 4 bases between them. The CDR3 runs 11 residues. CDR3 in DNA: TGTGCCTGGAGTGTACGGAACACCATATATTTT. It translates to CAWSVRNTIYF.

J is TRBJ1-4 and V is TRBV2; 8 positions match TRBD1. In germline, CDR1 is SNHLY, CDR2 FYNNEI. Trimming took 5 bases from V and 2 from J; bases not matched to a gene: 1. The CDR3 covers 14 residues. CDR3 bases: TGTGCCAGCAGTAGACAGGGGACTAATGAAAAACTGTTTTTT. Translation gives CASSRQGTNEKLFF. Variable domain in full (rest from reference TRBV2 and TRBJ1-4): EPEVTQTPSHQVTQMGQEVILRCVPISNHLYFYWYRQILGQKVEFLVSFYNNEISEKSEIFDDQFSVERPDGSNFTLKIRSTKLEDSAMYFCASSRQGTNEKLFFGSGTQLSVL.

In its sample, this clone was seen once. V usage is TRBV10-3 and J usage is TRBJ1-1; possibly TRBD1 for D (6 bases). CDR1 is ENHRY, CDR2 SYGVKD, per germline. This CDR3 contains 15 residues. V lost 10 bases, J lost 4 bases, and 22 bases lay in between. CDR3: CATQIDNRVATEAFF. CDR3 nucleotide sequence: TGTGCCACCCAGATCGATAACAGGGTAGCCACTGAAGCTTTCTTT.

V gene TRBV18 combines with J gene TRBJ1-1; D is unclear. CDR3 length: 13 amino acids. Germline assignment: CDR1 KGHSH and CDR2 LQKENI. Trimming took 6 bases from V and 4 from J, leaving 12 bases between them. The chain's CDR3 is CASSPGRGTEAFF. The DNA of the CDR3 is TGTGCCAGCTCGCCGGGCCGGGGCACTGAAGCTTTCTTT.

The CDR3 sequence: CAWSARGGSGETQYF. CDR3 sequence (DNA): TGTGCCTGGAGTGCACGAGGCGGGAGCGGAGAGACCCAGTACTTC. The V call is TRBV30, the J call TRBJ2-5, with 7 bases matching TRBD2. CDR1 is GTSNPN, CDR2 SVGIG, per germline (reference sequence). The V segment lost 1 base and the J segment 4 bases; nucleotides outside the gene matches: 9. This CDR3 is built from 15 residues.

The chain carries TRBV27 and TRBJ1-5, with 8 bases that match TRBD1. Germline values: CDR1 MNHEY, CDR2 SMNVEV (reference sequence). This CDR3 region has 14 residues. With V trimmed by 2 bases and J by 6 bases, 3 bases remained unmatched. The CDR3 reads CASSLNTGGQPQHF. The CDR3 DNA reads as TGTGCCAGCAGTTTAAATACAGGGGGTCAGCCCCAGCATTTT.

The rearrangement joins TRBV5-4 to TRBJ2-2; D ambiguous. The CDR3 sequence is 12 residues long. Trimming cost V 2 bases and J 4 bases, with 3 bases left between them. The V gene's germline CDR1 is SGHNT and CDR2 YYREEE (reference sequence). The CDR3 DNA is TGTGCCAGCAGCTTTGGCACCGGGGAGCTGTTTTTT. Residues: CASSFGTGELFF.

The genes are TRBV19 and TRBJ1-4; tentatively, D is TRBD1 (5 bases). Germline lookup yields CDR1 LNHDA and CDR2 SQIVND (reference sequence). This CDR3 comprises 14 residues. V was shortened by 1 base and J by 8 bases, with 11 bases between the two germline ends. In DNA form, the CDR3 reads TGTGCCAGTAGTATAGTAGGCGGGGACGAAAAACTGTTTTTT. Its protein product is CASSIVGGDEKLFF.

The chain is built from TRBV13 and TRBJ1-3; the D is unclear. The CDR3 length is 15 residues. The germline gives CDR1 PRHDT, CDR2 FYEKMQ (reference sequence). V was pared by 7 bases and J by 3 bases, with 16 bases between. The CDR3 region has the DNA TGTGCCAGCATCTCTGGGAAAGGGTTTGGAAACACCATATATTTT. Protein sequence: CASISGKGFGNTIYF.

The rearrangement links TRBV7-2 to TRBJ2-3, with 14 nucleotides matching TRBD2. V gave up 1 base and J gave up 0 bases; unmatched junction bases: 3. CDR1 SGHTA and CDR2 FQGNSA come from the germline V gene. The CDR3 length is 18 residues. The CDR3 coding sequence is TGTGCCAGCAGCTTAGTGGGGACTAGCGGGGGCAGCACAGATACGCAGTATTTT. This sequence encodes CASSLVGTSGGSTDTQYF.

A remark on this clone: At one end, the junction sequence differs from germline, possibly due to a read error. This chain connects TRBV6-1 to TRBJ2-3; possibly TRBD2 for D (6 bases). The CDR3 is 11 residues long. Germline values: CDR1 MNHNS, CDR2 SASEGT. CDR3 loop: CATKEPGLRDF. The CDR3 nucleotides are TGTGCCACCAAAGAACCGGGACTTAGGGATTTT.

This clone was recorded once. The J gene is TRBJ2-2, the V gene TRBV7-6, with 7 nucleotides matching TRBD2. Germline CDR1 is SGHVS and CDR2 is FNYEAQ. CDR3 length: 15 residues. V lost 2 bases, J lost 5 bases, and 5 bases stayed unmatched. Here the CDR3 reads CASSLQTSRTGELFF. CDR3 nucleotides: TGTGCCAGCAGCTTACAGACTAGCCGTACCGGGGAGCTGTTTTTT.

This chain links TRBV5-4 with TRBJ1-6; possibly TRBD1 for D (5 bases). Germline loops: CDR1 SGHNT, CDR2 YYREEE (reference sequence). This CDR3 has 16 residues. V was trimmed by 4 bases and J by 0 bases, leaving 11 bases between them. CDR3 bases: TGTGCCAGCAGCCAGGGCTCTAGCTCCTATAATTCACCCCTCCACTTT. It translates to CASSQGSSSYNSPLHF.

The V and J genes are TRBV5-1 and TRBJ1-4, with no clear D. Trimming stripped 6 bases from V and 2 bases from J, with 11 bases between. The CDR3 contains 14 residues. CDR1 SGHRS and CDR2 YFSETQ come from the germline V gene. CDR3 bases: TGCGCCAGCAACGGAGGCGGTACTAATGAAAAACTGTTTTTT. Amino acid sequence: CASNGGGTNEKLFF.

The gene calls are TRBV25-1 and TRBJ2-3; D unclear. The CDR3 is 14 amino acids. In germline, CDR1 is MGHDK, CDR2 SYGVNS. V gave up 4 bases and J gave up 2 bases, with 10 bases separating them. The CDR3 DNA is TGTGCCAGCAGTGGTACAGTACCCACAGATACGCAGTATTTT. Amino acids: CASSGTVPTDTQYF.

This clone was recorded once. The rearrangement joins TRBV7-9 to TRBJ2-3, with D unresolved. V shed 6 bases and J shed 4 bases, with 8 bases lying between them. The germline V gene has CDR1 SEHNR and CDR2 FQNEAQ (reference sequence). This CDR3 has 12 amino acids. The CDR3 DNA reads as TGTGCCAGCAGTCCTGTAGCAGATACGCAGTATTTT. Translating gives CASSPVADTQYF.

This chain connects TRBV28 to TRBJ1-1; unclear D gene. The germline V gene has CDR1 MDHEN and CDR2 SYDVKM. Trimming removed 5 bases at V and 0 bases at J, with 7 bases between. The CDR3 is 13 residues long. For the CDR3, the DNA is TGTGCCAGCAGTAATGAGTTGAACACTGAAGCTTTCTTT. Translated: CASSNELNTEAFF.

The V and J genes are TRBV7-2 and TRBJ2-3; TRBD2 might be the D (5 bases). Trimming removed 2 bases at V and 6 bases at J, with 9 bases between. The CDR3 contains 13 residues. Looked up from germline, CDR1 is SGHTA and CDR2 is FQGNSA. Here the CDR3 reads CASSLKRGDTQYF. The CDR3 nucleotides read TGTGCCAGCAGCTTAAAGCGAGGGGATACGCAGTATTTT.

The chain combines TRBV2 with TRBJ2-3; D is uncertain. The CDR3 extends over 11 amino acids. Germline V lookup: CDR1 SNHLY, CDR2 FYNNEI. V lost 5 bases to trimming and J lost 2 bases, with 2 bases between them. The CDR3 is CASSYTDTQYF. CDR3 in DNA: TGTGCCAGCAGTTACACAGATACGCAGTATTTT.

The genes are TRBV7-6 and TRBJ2-3; 8 nucleotides agree with TRBD1. With V trimmed by 1 base and J by 4 bases, 1 base remained unmatched. CDR1 and CDR2 (germline): SGHVS, FNYEAQ. The CDR3 runs 14 residues. DNA for the CDR3: TGTGCCAGCAGCTTAGACAGGGGGGCAGATACGCAGTATTTT. This translates into CASSLDRGADTQYF.

V is TRBV19 and J is TRBJ2-3; TRBD2 matches 8 bases. This CDR3 has 13 amino acids. Germline CDR1 is LNHDA and CDR2 is SQIVND (reference sequence). Losses at the gene ends were 4 bases for V and 3 bases for J; bases not matched to a gene: 0. The CDR3 nucleotides are TGTGCCAGTAGTAGCGGGAGGACAGATACGCAGTATTTT. Amino acids: CASSSGRTDTQYF.

The rearrangement uses TRBV6-5 and TRBJ1-2; D might be TRBD1 (6 bases). The CDR3 sequence is 14 residues long. Looked up from germline, CDR1 is MNHEY and CDR2 is SVGAGI. Deletions cut 8 bases from V and 2 bases from J, with 15 bases between. Here the CDR3 reads CASCAGRGNYGYTF. Here the CDR3 DNA reads TGTGCCAGCTGCGCGGGCAGGGGCAACTATGGCTACACCTTC.

The rearrangement links TRBV6-5 to TRBJ2-7; D is perhaps TRBD1 (5 bases). Germline CDR1 reads MNHEY; CDR2 reads SVGAGI. Trimming pared 0 bases from V and 2 bases from J, leaving 11 bases between. This CDR3 comprises 15 residues. CDR3 coding DNA: TGTGCCAGCAGTTACTCGAAAGGGGAAGCCTACGAGCAGTACTTC. Its protein is CASSYSKGEAYEQYF.

This chain joins TRBV11-1 and TRBJ1-6; 10 bases align to TRBD1. This CDR3 is built from 15 residues. The germline gives CDR1 SGHAT, CDR2 FQDESV (reference sequence). J lost 8 bases, V lost 2 bases, and 3 bases had no gene match. The CDR3 loop is CASSLRGTGDSPLHF. The DNA for the CDR3 is TGTGCCAGCAGCTTAAGGGGGACAGGGGATTCACCCCTCCACTTT.

The chain carries TRBV7-8 and TRBJ2-4, with 8 bases aligning to TRBD1. This CDR3 has 14 amino acids. In germline, CDR1 is SGHVS, CDR2 FQNEAQ. J was trimmed by 6 bases and V by 5 bases; bases with no gene match: 6. The CDR3 loop is CASSKTGARNIQYF. For the CDR3, the DNA is TGTGCCAGCAGCAAGACAGGGGCGCGAAACATTCAGTACTTC.

The V and J genes are TRBV27 and TRBJ2-7, with 7 positions matching TRBD2. V was pared by 6 bases and J by 2 bases, with 7 bases of the junction left unmatched. Germline CDR1 MNHEY, CDR2 SMNVEV (reference sequence). The CDR3 contains 14 residues. The CDR3 DNA follows: TGTGCCAGCAGAGCAGTGGGGGGGACCTACGAGCAGTACTTC. Protein product: CASRAVGGTYEQYF.